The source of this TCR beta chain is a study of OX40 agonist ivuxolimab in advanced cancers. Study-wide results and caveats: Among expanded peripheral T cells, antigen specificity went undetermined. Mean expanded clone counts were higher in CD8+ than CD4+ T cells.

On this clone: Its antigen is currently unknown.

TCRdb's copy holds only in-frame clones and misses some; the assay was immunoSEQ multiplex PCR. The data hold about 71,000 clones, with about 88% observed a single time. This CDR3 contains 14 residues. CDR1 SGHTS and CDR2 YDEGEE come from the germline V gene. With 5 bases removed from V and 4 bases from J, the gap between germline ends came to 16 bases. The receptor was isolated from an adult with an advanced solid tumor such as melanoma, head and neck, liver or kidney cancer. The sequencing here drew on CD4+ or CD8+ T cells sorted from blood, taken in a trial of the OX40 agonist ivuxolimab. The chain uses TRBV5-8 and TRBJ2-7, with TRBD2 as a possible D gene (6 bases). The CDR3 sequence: CASSRRRESYEQYF. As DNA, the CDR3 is TGTGCCAGCAGTAGAAGGAGGGAGTCTTACGAGCAGTACTTC.